This T cell receptor beta chain was captured by sequencing in a study of blood T cell repertoires in COVID-19. Across the whole study: Sample material is recorded as cDNA or gDNA derived from T cells, B-cell-depleted T cells, or PBMCs.

The authors' processing: Using reference gene primer amplification, nucleated cell counts were estimated. Produced via immunoSEQ multiplex PCR; TCRdb's table is partial and in-frame only. Clone size and V and J calls were adopted from that table, with D and trimming inferred from the DNA. Among 150,000 to 200,000 clones listed, more than 75% were seen once. The receptor was isolated from a man aged 40-50 years with active or convalescent COVID-19. Sequencing was done on a sample of peripheral blood.

CDR3 sequence reads: CASSLSPEPPGELFF. CDR3 DNA: TGTGCCAGCAGTTTATCTCCCGAGCCACCCGGGGAGCTGTTTTTT. This chain joins TRBV27 and TRBJ2-2; D call uncertain. Per the germline V gene, CDR1 is MNHEY and CDR2 is SMNVEV (reference sequence). Between the trimmed V and J ends, which lost 0 bases and 6 bases, there was a span of 11 bases. This CDR3 is built from 15 residues.